This TCR beta chain is drawn from a study of tumor-infiltrating lymphocytes in localized non-small cell lung cancer. The overall study: Tumor tissue and non-adjacent uninvolved lung came from each patient.

The study's findings and limits: Different pieces of the same tissue were used for each assay. Not all patients were TCR sequenced, owing to tissue quantity.

The protocol was immunoSEQ multiplex PCR, while the TCRdb copy is restricted to in-frame clones and leaves out a portion. The table has 20,000 to 30,000 clones, nearly 70% seen once. In regard to this clone: Its antigen remains unidentified.

Sequencing was performed on lung tumor tissue. The source is a human donor with non-small cell lung cancer.

The chain's CDR3 is CASSPGQGMYYEQYF. The DNA for the CDR3 is TGCGCCAGCAGCCCAGGACAGGGGATGTACTACGAGCAGTACTTC. The chain carries TRBV5-1 and TRBJ2-7, with 9 bases lining up with TRBD1. The V and J ends lost 4 bases and 3 bases, in that order; junction bases with no gene match: 8. This CDR3 is built from 15 residues. Germline CDR1 and CDR2: SGHRS and YFSETQ.